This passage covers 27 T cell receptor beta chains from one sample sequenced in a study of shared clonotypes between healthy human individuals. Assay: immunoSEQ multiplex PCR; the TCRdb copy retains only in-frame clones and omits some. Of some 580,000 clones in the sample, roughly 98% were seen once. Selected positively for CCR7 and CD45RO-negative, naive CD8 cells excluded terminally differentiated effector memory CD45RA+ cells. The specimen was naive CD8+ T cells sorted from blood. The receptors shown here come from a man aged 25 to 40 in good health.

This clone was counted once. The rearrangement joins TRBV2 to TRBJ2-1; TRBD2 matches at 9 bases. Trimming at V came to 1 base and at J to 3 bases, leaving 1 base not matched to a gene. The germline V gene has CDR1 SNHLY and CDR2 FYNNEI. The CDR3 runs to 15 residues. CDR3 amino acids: CASSEEAGGYNEQFF. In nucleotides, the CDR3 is TGTGCCAGCAGTGAAGAAGCGGGAGGCTACAATGAGCAGTTCTTC.

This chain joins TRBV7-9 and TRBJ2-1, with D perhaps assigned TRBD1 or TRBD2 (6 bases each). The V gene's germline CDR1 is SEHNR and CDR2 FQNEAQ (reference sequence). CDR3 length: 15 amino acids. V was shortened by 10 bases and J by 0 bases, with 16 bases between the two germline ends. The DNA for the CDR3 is TGTGCCACCGGGGGCGGCGATAGCTCCTACAATGAGCAGTTCTTC. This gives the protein CATGGGDSSYNEQFF.

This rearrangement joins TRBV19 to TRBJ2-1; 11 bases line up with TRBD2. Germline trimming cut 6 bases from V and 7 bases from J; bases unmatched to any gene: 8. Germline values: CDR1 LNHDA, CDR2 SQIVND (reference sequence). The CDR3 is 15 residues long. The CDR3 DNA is TGTGCCAGTAGGGATTTAGCGGGAGGGTGGAATGAGCAGTTCTTC. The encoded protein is CASRDLAGGWNEQFF.

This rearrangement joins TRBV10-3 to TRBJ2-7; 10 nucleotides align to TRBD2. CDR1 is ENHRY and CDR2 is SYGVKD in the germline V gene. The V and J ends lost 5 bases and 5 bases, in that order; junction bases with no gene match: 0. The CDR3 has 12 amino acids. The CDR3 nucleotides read TGTGCCATCAGTAGCGGGAGGGACGAGCAGTACTTC. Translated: CAISSGRDEQYF.

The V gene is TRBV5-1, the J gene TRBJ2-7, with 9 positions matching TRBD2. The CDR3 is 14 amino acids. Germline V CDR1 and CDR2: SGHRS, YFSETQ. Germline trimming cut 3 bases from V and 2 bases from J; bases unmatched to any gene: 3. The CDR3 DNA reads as TGCGCCAGCAGCTGGGCTAGCGGGGCCTACGAGCAGTACTTC. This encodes CASSWASGAYEQYF.

The CDR3 loop is CASSQAGNTEAFF. The CDR3, as DNA: TGCGCCAGCAGCCAAGCAGGGAACACTGAAGCTTTCTTT. The V and J genes are TRBV4-1 and TRBJ1-1; unclear D gene. V was clipped by 1 base and J by 1 base, with 4 bases between them. Germline V lookup: CDR1 MGHRA, CDR2 YSYEKL. The CDR3 contains 13 residues.

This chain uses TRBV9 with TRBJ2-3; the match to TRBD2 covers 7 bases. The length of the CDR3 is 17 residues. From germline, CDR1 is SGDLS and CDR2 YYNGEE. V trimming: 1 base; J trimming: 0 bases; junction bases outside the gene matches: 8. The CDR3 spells CASSVPAEAGSTDTQYF. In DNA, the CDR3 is TGTGCCAGCAGCGTACCTGCGGAAGCGGGGAGCACAGATACGCAGTATTTT.

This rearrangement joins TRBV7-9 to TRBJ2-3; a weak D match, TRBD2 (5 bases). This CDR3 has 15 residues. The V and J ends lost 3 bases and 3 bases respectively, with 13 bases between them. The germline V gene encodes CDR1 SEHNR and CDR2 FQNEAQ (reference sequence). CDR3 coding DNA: TGTGCCAGCAGCTTCGGGGTAGCCAATACAGATACGCAGTATTTT. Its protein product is CASSFGVANTDTQYF.

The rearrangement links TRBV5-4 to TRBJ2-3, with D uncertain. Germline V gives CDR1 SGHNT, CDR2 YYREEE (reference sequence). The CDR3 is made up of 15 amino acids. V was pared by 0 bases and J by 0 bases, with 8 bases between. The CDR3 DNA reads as TGTGCCAGCAGCTTGGGATACGGGAGCACAGATACGCAGTATTTT. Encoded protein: CASSLGYGSTDTQYF.

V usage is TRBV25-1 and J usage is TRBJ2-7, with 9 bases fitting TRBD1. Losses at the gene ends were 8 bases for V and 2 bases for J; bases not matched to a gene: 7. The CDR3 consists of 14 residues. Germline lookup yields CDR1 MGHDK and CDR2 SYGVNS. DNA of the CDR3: TGTGCCAGCGGCGGGACAGGGAGCCCCTACGAGCAGTACTTC. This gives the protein CASGGTGSPYEQYF.

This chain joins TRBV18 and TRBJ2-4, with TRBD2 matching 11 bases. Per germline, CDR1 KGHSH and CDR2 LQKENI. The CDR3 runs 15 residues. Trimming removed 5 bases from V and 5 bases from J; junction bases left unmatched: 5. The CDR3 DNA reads TGTGCCAGCTCAGACACTAGCGGGAGTGAAAACATTCAGTACTTC. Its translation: CASSDTSGSENIQYF.

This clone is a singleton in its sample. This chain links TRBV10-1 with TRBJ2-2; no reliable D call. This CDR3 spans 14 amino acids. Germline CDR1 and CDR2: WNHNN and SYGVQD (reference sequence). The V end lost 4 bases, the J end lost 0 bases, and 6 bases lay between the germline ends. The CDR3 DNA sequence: TGCGCCAGCAGTGGTGCACCGAACACCGGGGAGCTGTTTTTT. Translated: CASSGAPNTGELFF.

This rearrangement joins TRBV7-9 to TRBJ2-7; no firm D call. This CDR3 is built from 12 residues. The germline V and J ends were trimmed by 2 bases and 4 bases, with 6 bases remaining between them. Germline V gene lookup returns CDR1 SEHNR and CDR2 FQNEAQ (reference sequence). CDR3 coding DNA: TGTGCCAGCAGCTTAAGGCGGTACGAGCAGTACTTC. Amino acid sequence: CASSLRRYEQYF.

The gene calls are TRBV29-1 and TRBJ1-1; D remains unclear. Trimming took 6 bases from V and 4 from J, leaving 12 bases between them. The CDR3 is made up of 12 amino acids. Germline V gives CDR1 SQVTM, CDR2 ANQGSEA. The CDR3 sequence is CSVDSIFTEAFF. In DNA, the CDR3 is TGCAGCGTAGACTCAATATTCACTGAAGCTTTCTTT.

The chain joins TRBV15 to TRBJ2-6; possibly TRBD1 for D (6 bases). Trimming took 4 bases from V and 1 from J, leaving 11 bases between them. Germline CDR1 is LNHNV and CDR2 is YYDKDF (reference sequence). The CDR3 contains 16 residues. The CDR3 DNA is TGTGCCACCAGCATGATAGGGGGTTCTGGGGCCAACGTCCTGACTTTC. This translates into CATSMIGGSGANVLTF.

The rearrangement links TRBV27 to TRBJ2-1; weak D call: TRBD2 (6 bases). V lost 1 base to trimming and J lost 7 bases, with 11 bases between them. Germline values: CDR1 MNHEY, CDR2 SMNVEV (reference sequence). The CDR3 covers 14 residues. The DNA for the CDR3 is TGTGCCAGCAGTTTATTTAAGGGAGGAAATGAGCAGTTCTTC. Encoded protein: CASSLFKGGNEQFF.

The CDR3 DNA is TGTGCCAGCAGCTTCCGACTAGCGGCTGACTACGAGCAGTACTTC. As protein: CASSFRLAADYEQYF. The genes are TRBV7-2 and TRBJ2-7; TRBD2 aligns across 9 bases. CDR1 SGHTA and CDR2 FQGNSA come from the germline V gene. The V and J ends lost 3 bases and 3 bases, in that order; junction bases with no gene match: 6. The CDR3 runs 15 residues. Looking up the rest from reference TRBV7-2 and TRBJ2-7 gives the full variable domain: GAGVSQSPSNKVTEKGKDVELRCDPISGHTALYWYRQSLGQGLEFLIYFQGNSAPDKSGLPSDRFSAERTGGSVSTLTIQRTQQEDSAVYLCASSFRLAADYEQYFGPGTRLTVT.

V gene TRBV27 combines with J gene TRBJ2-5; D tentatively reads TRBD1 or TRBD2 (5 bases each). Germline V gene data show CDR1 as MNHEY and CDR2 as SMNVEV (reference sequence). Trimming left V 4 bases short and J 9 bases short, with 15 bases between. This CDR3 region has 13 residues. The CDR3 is CASSSGTALPQYF. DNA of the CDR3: TGTGCCAGCAGTTCCGGGACCGCGCTACCCCAGTACTTC.

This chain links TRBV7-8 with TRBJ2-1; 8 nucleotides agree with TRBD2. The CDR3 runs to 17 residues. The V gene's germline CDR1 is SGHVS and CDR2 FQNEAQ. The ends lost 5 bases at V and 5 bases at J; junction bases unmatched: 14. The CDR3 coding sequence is TGTGCCAGCAGCAACGAACGAAGAGCGGGAGTGGACAATGAGCAGTTCTTC. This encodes CASSNERRAGVDNEQFF.

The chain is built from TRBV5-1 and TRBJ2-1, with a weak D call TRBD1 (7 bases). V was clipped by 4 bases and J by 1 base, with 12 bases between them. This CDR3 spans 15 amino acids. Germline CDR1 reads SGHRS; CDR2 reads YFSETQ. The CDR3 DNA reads TGCGCCAGCAGCGCGGGACAGCCTTCCTACAATGAGCAGTTCTTC. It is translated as CASSAGQPSYNEQFF. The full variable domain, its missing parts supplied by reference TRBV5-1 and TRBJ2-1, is KAGVTQTPRYLIKTRGQQVTLSCSPISGHRSVSWYQQTPGQGLQFLFEYFSETQRNKGNFPGRFSGRQFSNSRSEMNVSTLELGDSALYLCASSAGQPSYNEQFFGPGTRLTVL.

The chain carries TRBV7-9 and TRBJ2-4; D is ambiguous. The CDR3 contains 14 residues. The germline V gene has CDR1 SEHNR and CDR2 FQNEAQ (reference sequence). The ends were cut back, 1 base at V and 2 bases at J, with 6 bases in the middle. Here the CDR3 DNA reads TGTGCCAGCAGCTTAGTTCAGTCCAAAAACATTCAGTACTTC. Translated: CASSLVQSKNIQYF. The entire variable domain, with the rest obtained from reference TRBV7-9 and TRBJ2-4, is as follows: DTGVSQNPRHKITKRGQNVTFRCDPISEHNRLYWYRQTLGQGPEFLTYFQNEAQLEKSRLLSDRFSAERPKGSFSTLEIQRTEQGDSAMYLCASSLVQSKNIQYFGAGTRLSVL.

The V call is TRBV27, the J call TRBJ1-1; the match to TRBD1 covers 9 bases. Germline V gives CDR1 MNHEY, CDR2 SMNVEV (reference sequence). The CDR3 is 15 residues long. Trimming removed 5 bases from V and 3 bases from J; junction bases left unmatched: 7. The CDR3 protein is CASSPIQGAYTEAFF. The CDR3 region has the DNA TGTGCCAGCAGTCCCATACAGGGGGCGTACACTGAAGCTTTCTTT.

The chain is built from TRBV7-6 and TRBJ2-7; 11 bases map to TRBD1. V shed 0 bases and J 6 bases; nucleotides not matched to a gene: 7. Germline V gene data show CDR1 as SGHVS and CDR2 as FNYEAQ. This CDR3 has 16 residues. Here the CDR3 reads CASSLAGTGGSREQYF. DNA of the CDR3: TGTGCCAGCAGCTTAGCCGGGACAGGGGGGTCCCGCGAGCAGTACTTC. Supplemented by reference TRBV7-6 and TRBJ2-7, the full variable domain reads GAGVSQSPRYKVTKRGQDVALRCDPISGHVSLYWYRQALGQGPEFLTYFNYEAQQDKSGLPNDRFSAERPEGSISTLTIQRTEQRDSAMYRCASSLAGTGGSREQYFGPGTRLTVT.

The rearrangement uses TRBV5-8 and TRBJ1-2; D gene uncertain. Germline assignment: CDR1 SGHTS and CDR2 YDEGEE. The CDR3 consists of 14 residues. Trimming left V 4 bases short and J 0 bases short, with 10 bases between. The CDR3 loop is CASSPHQANYGYTF. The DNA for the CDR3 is TGTGCCAGCAGCCCCCACCAGGCTAACTATGGCTACACCTTC.

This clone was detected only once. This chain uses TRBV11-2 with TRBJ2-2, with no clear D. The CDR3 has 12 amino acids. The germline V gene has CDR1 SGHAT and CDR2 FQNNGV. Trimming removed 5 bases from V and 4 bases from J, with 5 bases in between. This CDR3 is CASSHGTGELFF. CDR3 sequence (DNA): TGTGCCAGCAGCCACGGCACCGGGGAGCTGTTTTTT.

This chain's CDR3 is CASSSREGRGLDPNYGYTF. CDR3 DNA sequence: TGTGCCAGCAGCTCCCGGGAGGGGAGGGGATTGGATCCTAACTATGGCTACACCTTC. The V call is TRBV7-9, the J call TRBJ1-2, with D perhaps TRBD1 (5 bases). The CDR3 is 19 amino acids. Germline CDR1 and CDR2: SEHNR and FQNEAQ (reference sequence). V lost 4 bases to trimming and J lost 0 bases, with 24 bases between them.

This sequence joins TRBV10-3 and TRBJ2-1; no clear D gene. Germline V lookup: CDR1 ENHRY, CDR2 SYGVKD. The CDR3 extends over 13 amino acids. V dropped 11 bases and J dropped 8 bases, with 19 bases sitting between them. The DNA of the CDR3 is TGTGCCGCATCCCCCCTCAGTTGGGATGAGCAGTTCTTC. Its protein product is CAASPLSWDEQFF.